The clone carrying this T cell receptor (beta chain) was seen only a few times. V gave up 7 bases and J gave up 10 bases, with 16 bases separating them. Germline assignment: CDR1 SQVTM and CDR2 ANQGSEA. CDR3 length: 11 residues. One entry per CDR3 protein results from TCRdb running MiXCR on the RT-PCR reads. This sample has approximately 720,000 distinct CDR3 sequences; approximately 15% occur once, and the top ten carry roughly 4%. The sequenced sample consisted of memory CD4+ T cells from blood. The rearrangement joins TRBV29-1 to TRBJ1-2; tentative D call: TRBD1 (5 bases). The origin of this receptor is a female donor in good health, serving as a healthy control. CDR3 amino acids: CSAAGQGDYTF. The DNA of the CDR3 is TGCAGCGCCGCGGGGCAGGGTGACTACACCTTC.